The clone carrying this T cell receptor (beta chain) was seen only a few times. Its cognate antigen is unknown. This sample was included in a study of CD8 T cells in ankylosing spondylitis. General observations from the study: It appeared that ankylosing spondylitis blood was characterized by a TCR beta motif of roughly 8 highly homologous variants. Researchers reportedly found disease-linked clones significantly enriched in matched ankylosing spondylitis synovial fluid. With a CD8+ phenotype, disease-linked clones were relatively rare in peripheral blood.

Libraries for TCR beta were made by quantitative 5'-RACE with molecular barcodes. TCRdb re-called the 5' RACE reads with MiXCR, one entry per CDR3 protein. This sample has about 800,000 distinct CDR3 sequences, with around 11% found just once. The sequenced material came from blood, either unsorted or a sorted T cell fraction (not recorded which). This TCR came from a male donor with ankylosing spondylitis.

CDR3 sequence: CASSFNRLYGYTF. The CDR3 DNA is TGTGCCAGCAGCTTCAACAGACTATATGGCTACACCTTC. The chain couples TRBV5-6 to TRBJ1-2; D is uncertain. V was cut by 2 bases and J by 5 bases, with 10 bases left in between. Germline V CDR1 and CDR2: SGHDT, YYEEEE. The CDR3 runs to 13 residues.